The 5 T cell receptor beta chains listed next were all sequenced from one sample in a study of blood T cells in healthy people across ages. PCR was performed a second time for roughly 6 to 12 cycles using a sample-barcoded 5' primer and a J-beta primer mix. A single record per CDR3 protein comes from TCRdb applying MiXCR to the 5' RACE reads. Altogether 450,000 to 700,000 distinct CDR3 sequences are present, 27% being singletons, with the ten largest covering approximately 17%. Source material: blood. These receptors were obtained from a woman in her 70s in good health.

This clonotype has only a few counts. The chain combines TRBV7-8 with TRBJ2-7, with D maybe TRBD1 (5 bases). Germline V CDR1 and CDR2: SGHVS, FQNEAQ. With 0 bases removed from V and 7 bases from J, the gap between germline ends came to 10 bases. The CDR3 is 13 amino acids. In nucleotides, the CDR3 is TGTGCCAGCAGCTTAGCAACAGGTTGGGAGCAGTACTTC. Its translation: CASSLATGWEQYF.

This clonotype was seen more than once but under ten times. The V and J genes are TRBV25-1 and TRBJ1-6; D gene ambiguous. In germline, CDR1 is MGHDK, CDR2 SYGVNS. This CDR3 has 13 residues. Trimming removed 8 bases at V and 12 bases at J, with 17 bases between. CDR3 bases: TGTGCCAGCTCCAGCCAAAACGTGGGACCCCTCCACTTT. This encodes CASSSQNVGPLHF.

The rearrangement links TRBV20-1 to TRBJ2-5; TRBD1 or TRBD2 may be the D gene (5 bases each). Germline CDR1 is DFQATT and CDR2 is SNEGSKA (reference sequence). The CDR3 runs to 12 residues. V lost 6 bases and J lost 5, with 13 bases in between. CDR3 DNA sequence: TGCAGTGCCGTGAGGGGAGCGGAGACCCAGTACTTC. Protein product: CSAVRGAETQYF.

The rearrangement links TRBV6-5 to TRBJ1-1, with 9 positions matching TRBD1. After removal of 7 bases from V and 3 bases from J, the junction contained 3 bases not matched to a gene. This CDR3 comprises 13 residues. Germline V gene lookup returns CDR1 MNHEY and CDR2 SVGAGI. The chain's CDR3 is CASTGTGYTEAFF. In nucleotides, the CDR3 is TGTGCCAGCACCGGGACAGGGTACACTGAAGCTTTCTTT.

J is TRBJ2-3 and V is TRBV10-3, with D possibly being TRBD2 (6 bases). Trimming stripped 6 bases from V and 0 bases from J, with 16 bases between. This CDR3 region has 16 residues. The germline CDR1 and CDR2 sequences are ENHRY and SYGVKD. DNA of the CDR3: TGTGCCATCAGCGCGACCGGGGGTACTAGCACAGATACGCAGTATTTT. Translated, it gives CAISATGGTSTDTQYF.